This T cell receptor beta chain was observed in a study of T cells of healthy individuals. The CDR3 is 16 amino acids. CDR1 DFQATT and CDR2 SNEGSKA come from the germline V gene (reference sequence). Trimming at V came to 0 bases and at J to 3 bases, leaving 10 bases not matched to a gene. This clonotype was seen repeatedly, ten times or more. MiXCR, applied by TCRdb to the 5' RACE reads, yields one record per CDR3 protein. This sample has 45,000 to 60,000 distinct CDR3 sequences; 14% to 15% occur once, and the top ten carry about 16%. This clonotype was obtained from a human donor in good health. This chain joins TRBV20-1 and TRBJ2-7; TRBD1 aligns across 8 bases. CDR3 protein: CSARDGRGGTGYEQYF. CDR3 nucleotides: TGCAGTGCTAGAGATGGACGAGGGGGGACAGGCTACGAGCAGTACTTC.